Below, 10 T cell receptor beta chains from the same sample are listed, as sequenced in a study of T cells in Graves' hyperthyroidism and ophthalmopathy. Amplification yielded TCR beta CDR3 regions, with RNA transcripts as the source. TCR CDR3 regions were first amplified by RT-PCR with HTBI primers. TCRdb reanalysed the multiplex PCR reads using MiXCR and keeps one entry per CDR3 protein. Of 500,000 to 700,000 distinct CDR3 sequences detected, over 15% appear once; the ten largest clones hold approximately 20%. Sequencing was performed on blood. The receptor set was obtained from a woman younger than 30 with Graves' hyperthyroidism.

This rearrangement joins TRBV2 to TRBJ2-3, with D tentatively TRBD1 or TRBD2 (5 bases each). The germline V gene encodes CDR1 SNHLY and CDR2 FYNNEI. The CDR3 consists of 15 residues. Between the trimmed V and J ends, which lost 1 base and 1 base, there was a span of 9 bases. CDR3 nucleotides: TGTGCCAGCAGTGAAGTAGTGGGGGGCACAGATACGCAGTATTTT. It encodes CASSEVVGGTDTQYF.

In this sample, this clonotype turned up a few times. The chain combines TRBV7-3 with TRBJ2-3; 8 nucleotides align to TRBD2. J was trimmed by 5 bases and V by 5 bases; bases with no gene match: 12. The V gene's germline CDR1 is SGHTA and CDR2 FQGTGA. This CDR3 has 16 residues. The CDR3 nucleotides are TGTGCCAGCAGCCCCGGCTGGCGGGGGGCCGAAGATACGCAGTATTTT. Translated, it gives CASSPGWRGAEDTQYF.

This clonotype was counted a few times. The chain uses TRBV5-8 and TRBJ2-7; tentative D call: TRBD2 (6 bases). The CDR3 totals 14 residues. The germline CDR1 and CDR2 sequences are SGHTS and YDEGEE. Trimming removed 2 bases from V and 3 bases from J, with 12 bases in between. In DNA, the CDR3 is TGTGCCAGCAGCTTTAAAGTAGCGGACTACGAGCAGTACTTC. Residues: CASSFKVADYEQYF.

Only a few counts were recorded for this clonotype. The chain is built from TRBV3-1 and TRBJ1-6; tentative D call: TRBD1 (5 bases). V lost 2 bases, J lost 6 bases, and 14 bases lay in between. The CDR3 totals 16 residues. Germline V gene sequence: CDR1 LGHDT, CDR2 YNNKEL (reference sequence). CDR3 amino acids: CASSQLPGRANSPLHF. DNA for the CDR3: TGTGCCAGCAGCCAACTACCGGGACGGGCTAATTCACCCCTCCACTTT.

This clonotype was found many times. The chain combines TRBV3-1 with TRBJ2-3; no clear D. With 1 base removed from V and 4 bases from J, the gap between germline ends came to 6 bases. Germline values: CDR1 LGHDT, CDR2 YNNKEL (reference sequence). The CDR3 length is 13 residues. CDR3 residues: CASSQGPPDTQYF. Written as DNA, the CDR3 is TGTGCCAGCAGCCAAGGCCCCCCAGATACGCAGTATTTT.

This clonotype has ten or more counts. The chain combines TRBV9 with TRBJ2-7; 7 nucleotides agree with TRBD2. Germline-derived CDR1 and CDR2 are SGDLS and YYNGEE. The junction had 3 bases not matched to a gene; V was cut back by 0 bases and J by 3 bases. The CDR3 totals 14 residues. CDR3 nucleotide sequence: TGTGCCAGCAGCGTAGAACCTAGCGGCTACGAGCAGTACTTC. Protein: CASSVEPSGYEQYF.

The chain couples TRBV6-5 to TRBJ1-4, with unresolved D. The CDR3 sequence is 15 residues long. Trimming stripped 0 bases from V and 4 bases from J, with 9 bases between. Germline CDR1 is MNHEY and CDR2 is SVGAGI. The CDR3 nucleotides are TGTGCCAGCAGTTACTCGTGGGCGAATAATGAAAAACTGTTTTTT. Protein: CASSYSWANNEKLFF.

The J gene is TRBJ1-3, the V gene TRBV19; the D gene is possibly TRBD1 (6 bases). Germline values: CDR1 LNHDA, CDR2 SQIVND (reference sequence). V dropped 0 bases and J dropped 4 bases, with 10 bases sitting between them. The CDR3 has 15 residues. The CDR3 nucleotides are TGTGCCAGTAGTATAGAGCCAGGGACAGGAAACACCATATATTTT. This encodes CASSIEPGTGNTIYF.

This clonotype was recorded at least ten times. This chain uses TRBV6-1 with TRBJ1-5; D gene ambiguous. V shed 5 bases and J shed 1 base, with 6 bases lying between them. CDR1 is MNHNS and CDR2 is SASEGT in the germline V gene. The CDR3 totals 13 residues. CDR3 in amino acids: CASSSGSNQPQHF. The CDR3 region has the DNA TGTGCCAGCAGTTCGGGGAGCAATCAGCCCCAGCATTTT.

This sequence joins TRBV6-1 and TRBJ2-6, with 9 bases identical to TRBD1. V gave up 7 bases and J gave up 2 bases; unmatched junction bases: 3. Per germline, CDR1 MNHNS and CDR2 SASEGT. There are 15 residues in the CDR3. The CDR3 sequence: CASTTGGTGANVLTF. CDR3 sequence (DNA): TGTGCCAGCACCACAGGGGGCACTGGGGCCAACGTCCTGACTTTC.